What follows is one T cell receptor beta chain and its context. The antigen remains unidentified. This record belongs to a study of OX40 agonist ivuxolimab in advanced cancers. Profiled with immunoSEQ multiplex PCR; TCRdb holds only in-frame clones, not every one. The repertoire includes about 46,000 clones, 82% of them detected once, and more than 1.5% sits in the top ten. The study, taken as a whole, reports: Among the lowest peripheral clonal expansion occurred in 0.1-3.0 mg/kg partial responders.

The source was CD4+ or CD8+ T cells sorted from blood, collected in a trial of the OX40 agonist ivuxolimab. This sequence was found in an adult with an advanced solid tumor such as melanoma, head and neck, liver or kidney cancer.

CDR3 in DNA: TGTGCCAGCAGCTTACAATGGAACACTGAAGCTTTCTTT. Protein: CASSLQWNTEAFF. The rearrangement joins TRBV7-6 to TRBJ1-1, with D uncertain. The CDR3 runs to 13 residues. Germline CDR1 and CDR2: SGHVS and FNYEAQ. The germline V and J ends were trimmed by 2 bases and 1 base, with 5 bases remaining between them.